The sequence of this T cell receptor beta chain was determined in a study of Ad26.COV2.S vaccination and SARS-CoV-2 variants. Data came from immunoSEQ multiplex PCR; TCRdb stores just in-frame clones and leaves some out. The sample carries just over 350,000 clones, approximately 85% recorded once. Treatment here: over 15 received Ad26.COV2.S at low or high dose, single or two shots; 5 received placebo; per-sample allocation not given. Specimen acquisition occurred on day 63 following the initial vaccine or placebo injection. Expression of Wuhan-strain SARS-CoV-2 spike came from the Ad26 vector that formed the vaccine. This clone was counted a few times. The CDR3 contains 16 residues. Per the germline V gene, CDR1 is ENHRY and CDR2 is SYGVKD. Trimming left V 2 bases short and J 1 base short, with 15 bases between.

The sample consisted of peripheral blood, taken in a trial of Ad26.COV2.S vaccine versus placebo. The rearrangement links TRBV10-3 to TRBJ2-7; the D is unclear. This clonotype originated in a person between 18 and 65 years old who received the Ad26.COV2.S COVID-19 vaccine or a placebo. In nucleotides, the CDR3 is TGTGCCATCAGTGAGGGCCCCCCTGCTGCGTCCTACGAGCAGTACTTC. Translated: CAISEGPPAASYEQYF.